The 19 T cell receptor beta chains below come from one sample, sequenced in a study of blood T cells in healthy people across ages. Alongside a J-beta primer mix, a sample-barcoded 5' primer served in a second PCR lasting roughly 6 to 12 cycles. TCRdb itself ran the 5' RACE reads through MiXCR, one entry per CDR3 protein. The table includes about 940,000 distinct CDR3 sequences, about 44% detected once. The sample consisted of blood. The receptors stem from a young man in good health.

CDR3 in DNA: TGCGCCAGCAGCGCCAGACAGGGTACCACTGAAGCTTTCTTT. Translated, it gives CASSARQGTTEAFF. The chain links TRBV5-1 to TRBJ1-1; 7 bases line up with TRBD1. Germline V CDR1 and CDR2: SGHRS, YFSETQ. V lost 4 bases, J lost 4 bases, and 7 bases stayed unmatched. The CDR3 is 14 amino acids.

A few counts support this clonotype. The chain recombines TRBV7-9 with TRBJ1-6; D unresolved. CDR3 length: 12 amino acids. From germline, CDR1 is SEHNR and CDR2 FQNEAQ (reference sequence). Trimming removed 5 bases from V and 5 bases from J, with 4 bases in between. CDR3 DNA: TGTGCCAGCAGCACTAATAATTCACCCCTCCACTTT. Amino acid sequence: CASSTNNSPLHF.

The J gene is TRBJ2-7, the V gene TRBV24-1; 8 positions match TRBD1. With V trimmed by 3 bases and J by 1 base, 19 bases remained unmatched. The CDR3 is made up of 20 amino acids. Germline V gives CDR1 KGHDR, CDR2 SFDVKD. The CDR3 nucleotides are TGTGCCACCAGTGATGAGGGCTTCAGGGGGTGGGACAGGCTATCCTACGAGCAGTACTTC. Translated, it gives CATSDEGFRGWDRLSYEQYF.

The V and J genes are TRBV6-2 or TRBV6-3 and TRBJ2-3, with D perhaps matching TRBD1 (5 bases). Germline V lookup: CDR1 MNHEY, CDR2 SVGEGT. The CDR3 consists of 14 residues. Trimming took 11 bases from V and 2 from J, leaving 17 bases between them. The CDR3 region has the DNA TGTGCCGGGGCCGGATTATCCAACACAGATACGCAGTATTTT. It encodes CAGAGLSNTDTQYF.

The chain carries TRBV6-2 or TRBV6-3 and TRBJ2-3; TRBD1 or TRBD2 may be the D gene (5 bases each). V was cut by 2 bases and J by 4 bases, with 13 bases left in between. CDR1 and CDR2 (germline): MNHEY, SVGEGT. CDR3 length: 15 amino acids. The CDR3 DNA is TGTGCCAGCAGTTACCCGAGGGAAGGGGCAGATACGCAGTATTTT. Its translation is CASSYPREGADTQYF.

CDR3 nucleotide sequence: TGCGCCAGCAGCCCACGGCGGGGGGACGTAAACTATGGCTACACCTTC. Its translation: CASSPRRGDVNYGYTF. The chain employs TRBV5-1 and TRBJ1-2; D perhaps matches TRBD1 (5 bases). CDR3 size: 16 residues. Trimming pared 4 bases from V and 2 bases from J, leaving 18 bases between. CDR1 and CDR2 from the germline V gene are SGHRS and YFSETQ.

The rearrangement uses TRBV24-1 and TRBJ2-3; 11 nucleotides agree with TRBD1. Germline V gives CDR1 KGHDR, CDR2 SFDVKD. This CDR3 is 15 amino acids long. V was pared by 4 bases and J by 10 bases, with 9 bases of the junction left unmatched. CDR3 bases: TGTGCCACCAGTGAATATGGACAGGGGGCCCCTGCGCAGTATTTT. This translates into CATSEYGQGAPAQYF.

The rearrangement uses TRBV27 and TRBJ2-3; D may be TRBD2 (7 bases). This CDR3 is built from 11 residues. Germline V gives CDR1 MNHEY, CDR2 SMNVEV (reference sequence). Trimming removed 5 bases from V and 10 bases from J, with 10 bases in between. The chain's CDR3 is CASSRGAAQYF. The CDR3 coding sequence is TGTGCCAGCAGTCGGGGGGCGGCGCAGTATTTT.

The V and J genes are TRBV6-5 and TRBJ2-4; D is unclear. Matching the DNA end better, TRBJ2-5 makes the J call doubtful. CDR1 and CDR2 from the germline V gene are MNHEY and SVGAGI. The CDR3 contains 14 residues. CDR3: CASSYGQVGETQYF. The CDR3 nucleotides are TGTGCCAGCAGTTACGGGCAGGTTGGCGAGACCCAGTACTTC.

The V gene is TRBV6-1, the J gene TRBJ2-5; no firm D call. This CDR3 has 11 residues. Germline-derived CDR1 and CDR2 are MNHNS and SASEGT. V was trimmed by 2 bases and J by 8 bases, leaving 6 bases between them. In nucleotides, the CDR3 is TGTGCCAGCAGTGAATGGGTAACCCAGTACTTC. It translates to CASSEWVTQYF.

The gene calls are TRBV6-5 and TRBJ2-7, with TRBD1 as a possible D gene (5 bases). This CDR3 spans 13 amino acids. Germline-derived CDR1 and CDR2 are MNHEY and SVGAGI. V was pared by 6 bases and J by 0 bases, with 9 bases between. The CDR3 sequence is CASSQDNSYEQYF. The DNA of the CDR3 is TGTGCCAGCAGCCAGGACAACTCCTACGAGCAGTACTTC.

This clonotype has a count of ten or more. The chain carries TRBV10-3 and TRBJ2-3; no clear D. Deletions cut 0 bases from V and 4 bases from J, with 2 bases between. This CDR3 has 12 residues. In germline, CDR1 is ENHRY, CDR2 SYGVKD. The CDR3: CAISESADTQYF. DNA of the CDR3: TGTGCCATCAGTGAGTCGGCAGATACGCAGTATTTT.

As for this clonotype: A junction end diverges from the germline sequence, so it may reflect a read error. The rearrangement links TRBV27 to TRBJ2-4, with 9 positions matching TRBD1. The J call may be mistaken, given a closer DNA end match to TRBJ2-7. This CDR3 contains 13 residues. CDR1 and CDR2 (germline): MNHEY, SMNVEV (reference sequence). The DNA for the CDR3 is TGTACCAGCAACCCGACAGGGGGCTACGAGCAGTACTTC. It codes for CTSNPTGGYEQYF.

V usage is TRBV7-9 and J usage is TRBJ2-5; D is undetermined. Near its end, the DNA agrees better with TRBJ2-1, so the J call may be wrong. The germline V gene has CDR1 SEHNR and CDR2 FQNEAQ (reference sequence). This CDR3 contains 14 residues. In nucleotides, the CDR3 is TGTGCCAGCAGCTTAGCGCAGGCTCAAGAGACCCAGTTCTTC. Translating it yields CASSLAQAQETQFF.

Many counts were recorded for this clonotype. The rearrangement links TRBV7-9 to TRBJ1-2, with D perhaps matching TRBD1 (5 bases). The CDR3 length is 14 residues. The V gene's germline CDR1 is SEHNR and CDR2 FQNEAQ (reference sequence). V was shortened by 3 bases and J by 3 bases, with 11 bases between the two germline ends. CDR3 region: CASSFGAIDYGYTF. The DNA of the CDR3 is TGTGCCAGCAGCTTCGGGGCGATTGACTATGGCTACACCTTC.

The CDR3 coding sequence is TGCGCCAGCAGCCAAGAGGACAGTTTTACCTACGAGCAGTACTTC. It yields the protein CASSQEDSFTYEQYF. The chain has TRBV4-3 and TRBJ2-7; maybe TRBD1 (6 bases). This CDR3 is 15 amino acids long. The germline V gene has CDR1 LGHNA and CDR2 YSLEER. V gave up 0 bases and J gave up 2 bases, with 11 bases separating them.

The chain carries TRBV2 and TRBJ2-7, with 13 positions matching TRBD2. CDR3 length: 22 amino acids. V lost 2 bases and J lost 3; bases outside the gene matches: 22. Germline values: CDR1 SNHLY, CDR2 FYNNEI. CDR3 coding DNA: TGTGCCAGCAGTGAAAAGAGTCCAAGGCGGGGACTAGCGGGATACCTCGACTACGAGCAGTACTTC. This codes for CASSEKSPRRGLAGYLDYEQYF. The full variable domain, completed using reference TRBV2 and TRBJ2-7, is EPEVTQTPSHQVTQMGQEVILRCVPISNHLYFYWYRQILGQKVEFLVSFYNNEISEKSEIFDDQFSVERPDGSNFTLKIRSTKLEDSAMYFCASSEKSPRRGLAGYLDYEQYFGPGTRLTVT.

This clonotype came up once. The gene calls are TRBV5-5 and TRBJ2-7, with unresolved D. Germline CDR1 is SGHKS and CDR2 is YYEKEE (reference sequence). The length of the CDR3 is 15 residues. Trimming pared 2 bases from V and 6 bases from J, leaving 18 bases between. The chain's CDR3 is CASSFSGALSGEQYF. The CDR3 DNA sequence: TGTGCCAGCAGCTTCTCGGGCGCCCTCTCTGGCGAGCAGTACTTC.

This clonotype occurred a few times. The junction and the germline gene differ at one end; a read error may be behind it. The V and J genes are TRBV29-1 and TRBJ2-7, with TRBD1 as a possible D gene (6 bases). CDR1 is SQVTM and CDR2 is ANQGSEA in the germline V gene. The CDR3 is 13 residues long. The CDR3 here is CSVVGRGSHEQYF. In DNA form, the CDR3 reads TGCAGCGTTGTTGGCAGGGGCTCCCACGAGCAGTACTTC.